The 3 T cell receptor beta chains in this list originate from one sample, sequenced in a study of cytomegalovirus exposure and HLA in healthy donors. Amplification used 60 Vbeta primers and 13 Jbeta primers. Method: immunoSEQ multiplex PCR; TCRdb's copy keeps in-frame clones and lacks some. This table holds more than 95,000 clones, around 73% found once. Specimen: PBMCs. The origin of the receptors is a man younger than 40 in good health and CMV-seropositive.

The V call is TRBV6-1, the J call TRBJ2-3; TRBD2 agrees at 8 bases. Germline V gene sequence: CDR1 MNHNS, CDR2 SASEGT. The CDR3 runs to 14 residues. With 6 bases clipped from V and 3 bases from J, the junction kept 5 bases outside the gene matches. Written as DNA, the CDR3 is TGTGCCAGCAGAACGCGGGGGGAAACAGATACGCAGTATTTT. The encoded protein is CASRTRGETDTQYF.

The chain links TRBV4-2 to TRBJ2-1; 10 bases are shared with TRBD1. Per the germline V gene, CDR1 is LGHNA and CDR2 is YNFKEQ. The CDR3 sequence is 14 residues long. V lost 7 bases and J lost 10; bases outside the gene matches: 10. This CDR3 reads CASTPDRGRREQFF. CDR3 sequence (DNA): TGTGCCAGCACCCCTGACAGGGGGCGTAGGGAGCAGTTCTTC.

The chain recombines TRBV19 with TRBJ1-5; 8 bases match TRBD1. After removal of 8 bases from V and 3 bases from J, the junction contained 3 bases not matched to a gene. Germline CDR1 and CDR2: LNHDA and SQIVND (reference sequence). The CDR3 runs 13 residues. The CDR3 DNA reads TGTGCCAGTTCAGGGGGCCTCAATCAGCCCCAGCATTTT. Translating gives CASSGGLNQPQHF.